This T cell receptor beta chain was recovered during a study of blood T cell repertoires in COVID-19. The overall study: The United States, Italy and Spain supplied acute and convalescent COVID-19 samples. The cDNA or gDNA used as material had been derived from T cells, B-cell-depleted T cells, or PBMCs.

V lost 3 bases to trimming and J lost 1 base, with 10 bases between them. From germline, CDR1 is DFQATT and CDR2 SNEGSKA (reference sequence). The CDR3 is 15 residues long. In the source study's methods: Amplification from reference gene primers served as the basis for estimated nucleated cell counts. The protocol was immunoSEQ multiplex PCR, while the TCRdb copy is restricted to in-frame clones and leaves out a portion. D and trimming come from the DNA, and the V and J calls and clone size come from that table. The sample holds under 150,000 clones, approximately 84% seen once. The clonotype comes from a man in his fifties with acute or convalescent COVID-19. V gene TRBV20-1 combines with J gene TRBJ1-6; a weak D match, TRBD1 (5 bases). The sample comprised peripheral blood. Written as DNA, the CDR3 is TGCAGTGCTAGTCCGGGGGGATCCTATAATTCACCCCTCCACTTT. This encodes CSASPGGSYNSPLHF.